The source of this T cell receptor beta chain is a study of patients and donors after allogeneic stem cell transplantation (TCRdb year 2020). Reading the germline V gene (reference sequence) gives CDR1 LNHNV and CDR2 YYDKDF. Its CDR3 holds 15 amino acids, cysteine through phenylalanine. Only the CDR3 portion is preserved as DNA: 45 bases, with reading frame beginning at the first base. V is reduced by 0 bases and J by 1 base, leaving a spacing of 7 bases between them. To prepare the library, RT-PCR was applied. TCRdb records NextSeq 550 as the sequencer. The raw public reads went through TCRdb reprocessing: fastp at Q25, MiXCR clone calling, in-frame beta chains kept. Duplicate CDR3 protein sequences are folded into a single record with the most common DNA and genes. This sample has 800,000 to 1,000,000 distinct CDR3 sequences in its table, and roughly 18% of those were observed once. The ten largest clones add up to roughly 6.4% of the sample.

As regards this clonotype: This receptor's antigen is unknown. Base qualities are not at hand, and no much larger clone is one base apart.

This TCR derives from a human donor who was either an allogeneic HSCT recipient or a stem cell or donor lymphocyte infusion donor (not recorded which). It is not recorded whose cells these are; they may come from a transplant donor. Sequenced material: blood, either unsorted or a sorted T cell fraction (not recorded which). Recombination joined TRBV15 with TRBJ1-5; the D segment could be TRBD1, given 6 matching bases. The CDR3 sequence is CATSREQGSNQPQHF. In nucleotides, the sequence is TGTGCCACCAGCAGAGAACAGGGCAGCAATCAGCCCCAGCATTTT. With the rest looked up from the reference TRBV15 and TRBJ1-5 genes rather than sequenced, the full variable domain is DAMVIQNPRYQVTQFGKPVTLSCSQTLNHNVMYWYQQKSSQAPKLLFHYYDKDFNNEADTPDNFQSRRPNTSFCFLDIRSPGLGDTAMYLCATSREQGSNQPQHFGDGTRLSIL.